This T cell receptor (beta chain) was sequenced for a study of T-cell memory formation after mild COVID-19. From the 5' RACE reads, TCRdb called clonotypes with MiXCR, one entry per CDR3 protein. Of tens of thousands of distinct CDR3 sequences in the sample, about 6.1% were seen once. This clonotype was counted between two and nine times. The germline V gene has CDR1 SGHRS and CDR2 YFSETQ. Between the trimmed V and J ends, which lost 5 bases and 2 bases, there was a span of 11 bases. The CDR3 runs 14 residues. The TCR sequence derives from an adult who had mild COVID-19 (a few samples of this study predate the infection). Cell type and time point are not known. What was sequenced was PBMCs or a T cell subset sorted from them (not recorded which). The V gene is TRBV5-1, the J gene TRBJ1-5; D is unclear. The CDR3 reads CASSPMPGNQPQHF. Written as DNA, the CDR3 is TGCGCCAGCAGTCCTATGCCAGGCAATCAGCCCCAGCATTTT.